The T cell receptor beta chain under discussion was sequenced for a study of blood T cell repertoires in COVID-19. Overall study: Some COVID-19 samples were acute and others convalescent; all came from the United States, Italy and Spain.

Authors' analysis steps: Estimation of nucleated cell counts was performed using reference gene primer amplification. Here immunoSEQ multiplex PCR was the method, and the copy in TCRdb shows in-frame clones only, minus some. The DNA gave D and trimming, while V, J and clone size come from that table. The sample comprises 300,000 to 400,000 clones, approximately 85% of which are singletons, and more than 6% rests with the top ten. The receptor comes from a human donor in a cohort sampled during active COVID-19. Sequencing was done on a sample of peripheral blood.

DNA of the CDR3: TGTGCCAGCAGTGAATATTCGGGGAACACTGAAGCTTTCTTT. It specifies CASSEYSGNTEAFF. The chain joins TRBV2 to TRBJ1-1; D gene unclear. This CDR3 contains 14 residues. Trimming removed 2 bases at V and 1 base at J, with 8 bases between. From germline, CDR1 is SNHLY and CDR2 FYNNEI.